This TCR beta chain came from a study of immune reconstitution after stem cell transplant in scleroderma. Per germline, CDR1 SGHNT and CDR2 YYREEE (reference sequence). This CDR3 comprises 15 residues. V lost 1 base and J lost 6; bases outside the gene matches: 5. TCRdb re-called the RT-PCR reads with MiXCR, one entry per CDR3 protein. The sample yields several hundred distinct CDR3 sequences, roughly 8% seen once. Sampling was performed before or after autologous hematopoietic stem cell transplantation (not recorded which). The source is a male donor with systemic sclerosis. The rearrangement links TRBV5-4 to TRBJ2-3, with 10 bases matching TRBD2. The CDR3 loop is CASSLNLAGVDTQYF. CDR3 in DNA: TGTGCCAGCAGCTTGAACCTAGCGGGAGTGGATACGCAGTATTTT.